A single sample is the source of the 22 T cell receptor beta chains below, sequenced in a study of spatial heterogeneity in lung cancer. TCRdb itself ran the 5' RACE reads through MiXCR, one entry per CDR3 protein. This sample carries over 750 distinct CDR3 sequences, about 20% of them seen once, and the ten largest clones take 39%. Noted time point: sample taken at primary tumor resection. Whole RNA was taken from tumor, nontumor lung or frozen PBMC; it was then sequenced unsorted. The input for sequencing was PBMCs, taken at surgery. These receptors originate from a female donor with early-stage non-small cell lung cancer.

This clonotype is labeled as medium-sized. This beta chain is an unintended read in a library built for alpha chains; its size means little. The rearrangement uses TRBV20-1 and TRBJ1-2; the D gene is possibly TRBD1 (5 bases). The CDR3 contains 13 residues. V was cut by 5 bases and J by 4 bases, with 14 bases left in between. CDR1 is DFQATT, CDR2 SNEGSKA, per germline (reference sequence). CDR3 sequence: CSAARRGPYGYTF. Written as DNA, the CDR3 is TGCAGTGCTGCTCGGCGGGGACCCTATGGCTACACCTTC.

By sample share, this clonotype is large (0.1 to 1%). A library made for alpha chains picked up this beta chain off target, so its size means little. The J gene is TRBJ2-1, the V gene TRBV7-9; D is perhaps TRBD1 (6 bases). The CDR3 length is 13 residues. Trimming left V 5 bases short and J 6 bases short, with 11 bases between. The germline CDR1 and CDR2 sequences are SEHNR and FQNEAQ (reference sequence). The CDR3 DNA reads as TGTGCCAGCAGCCAGTGGACAGTCAATGAGCAGTTCTTC. Its protein is CASSQWTVNEQFF. Full variable domain (missing parts from reference TRBV7-9 and TRBJ2-1): DTGVSQNPRHKITKRGQNVTFRCDPISEHNRLYWYRQTLGQGPEFLTYFQNEAQLEKSRLLSDRFSAERPKGSFSTLEIQRTEQGDSAMYLCASSQWTVNEQFFGPGTRLTVL.

This clonotype is classed as medium-sized. As an off-target read in a library built for alpha chains, this beta chain has a frequency of little significance. The chain joins TRBV30 to TRBJ1-1, with a possible D match to TRBD1 (5 bases). The V gene's germline CDR1 is GTSNPN and CDR2 SVGIG (reference sequence). The CDR3 runs 14 residues. Trimming removed 0 bases at V and 4 bases at J, with 12 bases between. The CDR3 DNA reads TGTGCCTGGAGTGTATCCGGGGCGGGCACTGAAGCTTTCTTT. Translation gives CAWSVSGAGTEAFF.

This clonotype is labeled large. Because this beta chain is a stray read in a library intended to capture alpha chains, its abundance should not be given much weight. The rearrangement uses TRBV6-5 and TRBJ2-7; the D call may be TRBD1 or TRBD2 (5 bases each). The V end was cut by 5 bases, the J end by 7 bases, with 15 bases between. The CDR3 is made up of 13 amino acids. Per germline, CDR1 MNHEY and CDR2 SVGAGI. As DNA, the CDR3 is TGTGCCAGCAGTACGGGACCCTGGGGAGAGCAGTACTTC. Translated, it gives CASSTGPWGEQYF.

This clonotype ranks as large. This beta chain represents an off-target read in a library built for alpha chains; its size is of limited meaning. This chain connects TRBV7-6 to TRBJ2-2, with D unresolved. CDR3 length: 14 amino acids. The germline V gene has CDR1 SGHVS and CDR2 FNYEAQ. Deletions cut 4 bases from V and 5 bases from J, with 11 bases between. The CDR3 DNA reads TGTGCCAGCAGCTCTTACGGCCATACCGGGGAGCTGTTTTTT. This gives the protein CASSSYGHTGELFF.

As concerns this clonotype: This beta chain turned up in a library designed for alpha chains; as an off-target read, its abundance says little. This rearrangement joins TRBV6-2 or TRBV6-3 to TRBJ2-1; D is possibly TRBD2 (6 bases). The V end was cut by 6 bases, the J end by 0 bases, with 9 bases between. In germline, CDR1 is MNHEY, CDR2 SVGEGT. This CDR3 has 14 amino acids. The CDR3 region is CASSGSLSYNEQFF. Written as DNA, the CDR3 is TGTGCCAGCAGCGGGAGTCTCTCCTACAATGAGCAGTTCTTC.

This clonotype occurred a few times. Since it is a stray read in a library aimed at alpha chains, this beta chain has a size that is not meaningful. The rearrangement joins TRBV11-3 to TRBJ2-3, with a possible D match to TRBD2 (5 bases). Germline loops: CDR1 SGHNT, CDR2 YENEEA. The CDR3 is 15 residues long. V was pared by 0 bases and J by 6 bases, with 13 bases between. The CDR3 loop reads CASSLDPTRADTQYF. In DNA form, the CDR3 reads TGTGCCAGCAGCTTAGATCCCACTAGGGCGGATACGCAGTATTTT.

About this clonotype: This beta chain is an unintended read in a library built for alpha chains; its size means little. The chain employs TRBV20-1 and TRBJ2-7; TRBD2 matches 13 bases. Germline CDR1 reads DFQATT; CDR2 reads SNEGSKA (reference sequence). Trimming at V came to 5 bases and at J to 9 bases, leaving 13 bases not matched to a gene. This CDR3 region has 15 residues. This CDR3 reads CSAVASGTSGIGQYF. CDR3 bases: TGCAGTGCTGTAGCTTCCGGGACTAGCGGGATTGGGCAGTACTTC.

With regard to this clonotype: A library made for alpha chains picked up this beta chain off target, so its size means little. The chain combines TRBV25-1 with TRBJ2-7, with 8 bases matching TRBD1. V lost 2 bases and J lost 6; bases outside the gene matches: 0. CDR3 length: 12 amino acids. The germline gives CDR1 MGHDK, CDR2 SYGVNS. The CDR3 loop reads CASSEGQGEQYF. The CDR3 DNA sequence: TGTGCCAGCAGTGAAGGACAGGGCGAGCAGTACTTC.

By share, this clonotype counts as medium-sized. The library was prepared for alpha chains; this beta chain is a stray read, so its frequency means little. The CDR3 DNA reads TGTGCCAGCAGGGACAGCCTTTACGAGCAGTACTTC. Residues: CASRDSLYEQYF. This chain links TRBV2 with TRBJ2-7, with TRBD1 as a possible D gene (6 bases). V lost 6 bases and J lost 4, with 10 bases in between. In germline, CDR1 is SNHLY, CDR2 FYNNEI. The CDR3 extends over 12 amino acids.

To note about this clonotype: This beta chain is a stray read from a library made for alpha chains; its abundance is not meaningful. V gene TRBV6-2 or TRBV6-3 combines with J gene TRBJ2-7; no clear D. Trimming removed 5 bases from V and 6 bases from J, with 14 bases in between. Germline assignment: CDR1 MNHEY and CDR2 SVGEGT. CDR3 size: 13 residues. CDR3 in amino acids: CASSQSAGSEQYF. CDR3 nucleotide sequence: TGTGCCAGCAGTCAATCCGCAGGCTCCGAGCAGTACTTC.

As regards this clonotype: As an off-target read in a library built for alpha chains, this beta chain has a frequency of little significance. The chain recombines TRBV7-6 with TRBJ2-3; TRBD2 agrees at 7 bases. After removal of 1 base from V and 2 bases from J, the junction contained 3 bases not matched to a gene. CDR1 and CDR2 (germline): SGHVS, FNYEAQ. The CDR3 loop spans 15 amino acids. CDR3 nucleotides: TGTGCCAGCAGCTTAGGACTAGCTTCCACAGATACGCAGTATTTT. This translates into CASSLGLASTDTQYF.

To note about this clonotype: For a library built for alpha chains, this beta chain is a stray read; little rests on its size. The CDR3 DNA sequence: TGCAGTGCTAGAGGCAGGACAGGGAATAGCAATCAGCCCCAGCATTTT. It yields the protein CSARGRTGNSNQPQHF. The rearrangement links TRBV20-1 to TRBJ1-5; TRBD1 matches at 8 bases. The CDR3 runs 16 residues. Trimming cost V 1 base and J 0 bases; bases outside gene matches: 5. The V gene's germline CDR1 is DFQATT and CDR2 SNEGSKA (reference sequence).

This clonotype has only a few counts. This beta chain is off target for a library built for alpha chains, so its abundance means little. The chain recombines TRBV7-2 with TRBJ2-1, with unresolved D. The CDR3 is 13 amino acids. Germline CDR1 reads SGHTA; CDR2 reads FQGNSA. V was shortened by 6 bases and J by 4 bases, with 10 bases between the two germline ends. The CDR3 nucleotides read TGTGCCAGCAGTTACAGTAGGTACAATGAGCAGTTCTTC. Translating it yields CASSYSRYNEQFF.

This clonotype is deemed medium-sized. In a library made to pick up alpha chains, this beta chain is a stray read with a size that means little. The chain carries TRBV29-1 and TRBJ2-1; unclear D gene. This CDR3 is 13 amino acids long. The germline gives CDR1 SQVTM, CDR2 ANQGSEA. V lost 0 bases and J lost 2, with 5 bases in between. In nucleotides, the CDR3 is TGCAGCGTTGAAGATCGACCCTACAATGAGCAGTTCTTC. Translated, it gives CSVEDRPYNEQFF.

By share, this clonotype ranks as large. In a library made to pick up alpha chains, this beta chain is a stray read with a size that means little. The V call is TRBV7-2, the J call TRBJ2-1, with TRBD1 matching over 7 bases. Germline-derived CDR1 and CDR2 are SGHTA and FQGNSA. V lost 4 bases to trimming and J lost 13 bases; unmatched junction nucleotides: 7. The CDR3 extends over 12 amino acids. CDR3 region: CASSSRTGSQFF. The CDR3 region has the DNA TGTGCCAGCAGCTCACGGACAGGTAGTCAGTTCTTC.

In this sample, this clonotype is medium-sized. Since it is a stray read in a library aimed at alpha chains, this beta chain has a size that is not meaningful. The chain carries TRBV7-6 and TRBJ1-4, with no clear D. The V gene's germline CDR1 is SGHVS and CDR2 FNYEAQ. CDR3 length: 15 residues. Trimming shortened V by 5 bases and J by 3 bases, and 13 bases separated the two germline ends. CDR3 in DNA: TGTGCCAGCAGCCAAAGTCCTGGGGCTAATGAAAAACTGTTTTTT. As protein: CASSQSPGANEKLFF.

Within the sample, this clonotype is large. This beta chain is a stray read from a library made for alpha chains; its abundance is not meaningful. The chain carries TRBV10-3 and TRBJ2-5; D unresolved. CDR1 is ENHRY and CDR2 is SYGVKD in the germline V gene. Trimming left V 4 bases short and J 4 bases short, with 10 bases between. The CDR3 has 13 amino acids. The CDR3: CAISGPRVETQYF. The CDR3 DNA follows: TGTGCCATCAGTGGGCCCCGGGTAGAGACCCAGTACTTC.

In its sample, this clonotype was seen a few times. This beta chain is an unintended read in a library built for alpha chains; its size means little. The V gene is TRBV10-2, the J gene TRBJ2-2; D call uncertain. V gave up 2 bases and J gave up 10 bases, with 11 bases separating them. Per the germline V gene, CDR1 is WSHSY and CDR2 is SAAADI. The CDR3 has 13 residues. CDR3 nucleotides: TGCGCCAGCAGTGAGAACGTAAGACAGGAGCTGTTTTTT. Protein: CASSENVRQELFF.

On this clonotype itself: This beta chain turned up in a library designed for alpha chains; as an off-target read, its abundance says little. The rearrangement links TRBV6-2 or TRBV6-3 to TRBJ2-7; D could derive from TRBD1 or TRBD2 (5 bases each). CDR1 and CDR2 from the germline V gene are MNHEY and SVGEGT. V gave up 2 bases and J gave up 2 bases, with 13 bases separating them. The CDR3 extends over 15 amino acids. The CDR3 loop is CASSYGDPGTYEQYF. The CDR3 DNA sequence: TGTGCCAGCAGTTACGGGGACCCCGGTACCTACGAGCAGTACTTC.

As to this clonotype: This beta chain is a stray read from a library made for alpha chains; its abundance is not meaningful. This chain links TRBV6-6 with TRBJ1-6; 8 bases fit TRBD1. The CDR3 spans 14 residues. V was pared by 4 bases and J by 10 bases, with 6 bases of the junction left unmatched. Per the germline V gene, CDR1 is MNHNY and CDR2 is SVGAGI (reference sequence). CDR3 protein: CASSSRTGYSPLHF. The CDR3 DNA reads TGTGCCAGCAGTTCCCGGACAGGGTACTCACCCCTCCACTTT.

Concerning this clonotype itself: In a library made to pick up alpha chains, this beta chain is a stray read with a size that means little. This chain joins TRBV7-6 and TRBJ2-3, with D maybe TRBD1 (6 bases). Germline values: CDR1 SGHVS, CDR2 FNYEAQ. Trimming took off 2 bases at V and 5 bases at J, with 23 bases between the two ends. The CDR3 has 18 amino acids. The CDR3 sequence is CASSLSGSRAGVRDTQYF. CDR3 nucleotides: TGTGCCAGCAGCTTATCGGGTTCGAGGGCAGGGGTTCGAGATACGCAGTATTTT.